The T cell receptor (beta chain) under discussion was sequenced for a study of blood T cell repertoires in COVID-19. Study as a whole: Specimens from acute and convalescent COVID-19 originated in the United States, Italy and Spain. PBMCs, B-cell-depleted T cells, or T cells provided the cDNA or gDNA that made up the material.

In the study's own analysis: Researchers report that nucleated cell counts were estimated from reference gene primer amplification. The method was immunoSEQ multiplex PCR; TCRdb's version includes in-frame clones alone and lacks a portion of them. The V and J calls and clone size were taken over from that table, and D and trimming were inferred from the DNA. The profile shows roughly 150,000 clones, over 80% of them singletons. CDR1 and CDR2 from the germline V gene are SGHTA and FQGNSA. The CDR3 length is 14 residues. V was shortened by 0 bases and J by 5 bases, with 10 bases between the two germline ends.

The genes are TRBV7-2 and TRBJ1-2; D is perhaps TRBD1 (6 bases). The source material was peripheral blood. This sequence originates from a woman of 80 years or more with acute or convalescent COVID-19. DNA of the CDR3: TGTGCCAGCAGCTTAGCGGGGGCACCTTATGGCTACACCTTC. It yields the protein CASSLAGAPYGYTF.